This passage covers 24 T cell receptor beta chains from one sample sequenced in a study of shared clonotypes between healthy human individuals (dated by TCRdb to 2018 to 2020). The library was produced with the immunoSEQ multiplex PCR assay. TCRdb stores this immuneACCESS table with in-frame sequences only. Part of the clones is absent; in the studies checked, under half of the shortfall reflects unresolved V genes, and no reason is known for the rest. This sample lists fewer than 1.6 million clones; approximately 98.5% were detected once. The ten largest clonotypes hold around 0.38% of the sample. Sequenced input: naive CD4+ T cells sorted from blood. The meaning of the sample's cell subset or site label: CD45RA+ positively selected. These TCRs come from a man younger than 45 in good health.

This chain uses TRBV19 with TRBJ2-5; TRBD1 might be the D (6 bases). V dropped 6 bases and J dropped 5 bases, with 19 bases sitting between them. CDR1 and CDR2 from the germline V gene are LNHDA and SQIVND (reference sequence). The CDR3 is 15 amino acids. CDR3 sequence (DNA): TGTGCCAGTAGCCCACAGGGCCTGGGGTATGAGACCCAGTACTTC. Amino acids: CASSPQGLGYETQYF.

The chain joins TRBV15 to TRBJ2-5; 8 bases are a match to TRBD1. The CDR3 sequence is 14 residues long. From germline, CDR1 is LNHNV and CDR2 YYDKDF (reference sequence). V trimming: 9 bases; J trimming: 2 bases; junction bases outside the gene matches: 8. CDR3 sequence reads: CATKTDRAQETQYF. The CDR3 DNA follows: TGTGCCACTAAGACGGACAGGGCACAAGAGACCCAGTACTTC.

V gene TRBV5-4 combines with J gene TRBJ1-1, with 7 nucleotides matching TRBD1. CDR3 size: 15 residues. Germline V CDR1 and CDR2: SGHNT, YYREEE (reference sequence). J lost 1 base, V lost 3 bases, and 6 bases had no gene match. The CDR3 DNA reads TGTGCCAGCAGCTCTAAGACAGGGTCGAACACTGAAGCTTTCTTT. Translating gives CASSSKTGSNTEAFF.

The chain joins TRBV6-5 to TRBJ2-2; the match to TRBD2 covers 9 bases. The CDR3 is 15 amino acids. J lost 5 bases, V lost 0 bases, and 1 base had no gene match. Germline lookup yields CDR1 MNHEY and CDR2 SVGAGI. Here the CDR3 DNA reads TGTGCCAGCAGTTACTCGGCGGGAGGGACCGGGGAGCTGTTTTTT. As protein: CASSYSAGGTGELFF.

This clone was seen just once. This chain uses TRBV27 with TRBJ2-7; maybe TRBD1 (6 bases). Per germline, CDR1 MNHEY and CDR2 SMNVEV (reference sequence). This CDR3 has 15 residues. V lost 4 bases to trimming and J lost 2 bases, with 15 bases between them. The CDR3, as DNA: TGTGCCAGCAGTTCTCGCTCCTGGGGGCCCTACGAGCAGTACTTC. Protein sequence: CASSSRSWGPYEQYF.

J is TRBJ2-3 and V is TRBV9; TRBD1 matches 10 bases. Germline CDR1 and CDR2: SGDLS and YYNGEE. This CDR3 contains 16 residues. The trim removed 0 bases at V and 4 bases at J, leaving 5 bases unmatched. The CDR3 region has the DNA TGTGCCAGCAGCGTAGTTGGACAGGGGGAATCAGATACGCAGTATTTT. Its protein is CASSVVGQGESDTQYF.

As to this clone: The same CDR3 is also encoded by other DNA sequences in this sample. The CDR3 sequence is CASSSGQGRDTIYF. The DNA of the CDR3 is TGTGCCAGCAGCTCGGGACAGGGACGAGACACCATATATTTT. The rearrangement links TRBV5-4 to TRBJ1-3; 9 nucleotides agree with TRBD1. The CDR3 has 14 residues. V lost 3 bases and J lost 8; bases outside the gene matches: 6. The V gene's germline CDR1 is SGHNT and CDR2 YYREEE (reference sequence).

V gene TRBV28 combines with J gene TRBJ1-5; possibly TRBD1 for D (5 bases). This CDR3 spans 15 amino acids. V lost 3 bases and J 0 bases, leaving 9 bases between the germline ends. The germline gives CDR1 MDHEN, CDR2 SYDVKM. The chain's CDR3 is CASSFRQNSNQPQHF. The CDR3 DNA reads TGTGCCAGCAGTTTTCGACAGAATAGCAATCAGCCCCAGCATTTT. The full variable domain, its missing parts supplied by reference TRBV28 and TRBJ1-5, is DVKVTQSSRYLVKRTGEKVFLECVQDMDHENMFWYRQDPGLGLRLIYFSYDVKMKEKGDIPEGYSVSREKKERFSLILESASTNQTSMYLCASSFRQNSNQPQHFGDGTRLSIL.

As DNA, the CDR3 is TGTGCCAGCAGCTTAGCCACGGGGGAGACCCAGTACTTC. Residues: CASSLATGETQYF. The V and J genes are TRBV7-2 and TRBJ2-5, with a tentative D call TRBD2 (5 bases). From germline, CDR1 is SGHTA and CDR2 FQGNSA. V dropped 0 bases and J dropped 5 bases, with 7 bases sitting between them. CDR3 size: 13 residues.

The V and J genes are TRBV6-5 and TRBJ1-1, with D uncertain. The V end lost 0 bases, the J end lost 0 bases, and 8 bases lay between the germline ends. This CDR3 contains 15 residues. Per germline, CDR1 MNHEY and CDR2 SVGAGI. This CDR3 is CASSYSGVMNTEAFF. For the CDR3, the DNA is TGTGCCAGCAGTTACTCTGGGGTTATGAACACTGAAGCTTTCTTT.

The V gene is TRBV6-5, the J gene TRBJ2-1, with 9 nucleotides matching TRBD2. V lost 6 bases and J lost 9; bases outside the gene matches: 12. The CDR3 is 15 amino acids. Germline V gene sequence: CDR1 MNHEY, CDR2 SVGAGI. The CDR3 loop reads CASRRQGGRAGEQFF. CDR3 nucleotide sequence: TGTGCCAGCAGGCGCCAGGGCGGGAGGGCCGGTGAGCAGTTCTTC.

This clone was seen only once. The V gene is TRBV10-1, the J gene TRBJ2-1; TRBD1 is a possible D gene (5 bases). CDR3 size: 13 residues. With 4 bases removed from V and 8 bases from J, the gap between germline ends came to 12 bases. The germline V gene encodes CDR1 WNHNN and CDR2 SYGVQD (reference sequence). The CDR3 reads CASSGTMGDEQFF. The CDR3, as DNA: TGCGCCAGCAGTGGGACAATGGGCGATGAGCAGTTCTTC.

V gene TRBV7-3 combines with J gene TRBJ2-3; D gene ambiguous. The CDR3 consists of 14 residues. V gave up 5 bases and J gave up 1 base, with 10 bases separating them. Germline lookup yields CDR1 SGHTA and CDR2 FQGTGA. The CDR3 loop is CASSPLLGTDTQYF. The CDR3 nucleotides are TGTGCCAGCAGCCCCCTGCTGGGCACAGATACGCAGTATTTT.

Comments on this clone: The same CDR3 arises from other DNA sequences in this sample as well. The rearrangement joins TRBV5-1 to TRBJ2-5; a weak D match, TRBD1 (5 bases). Germline CDR1 reads SGHRS; CDR2 reads YFSETQ. V dropped 0 bases and J dropped 5 bases, with 8 bases sitting between them. CDR3 length: 13 residues. This CDR3 reads CASSLGQGETQYF. CDR3 coding DNA: TGCGCCAGCAGCTTGGGGCAGGGCGAGACCCAGTACTTC.

To note about this clone: At the DNA level, this CDR3 is encoded by other sequences in the same sample as well. This chain links TRBV7-2 with TRBJ2-3; 12 nucleotides line up with TRBD2. This CDR3 is 16 amino acids long. Germline V CDR1 and CDR2: SGHTA, FQGNSA. V trimming: 4 bases; J trimming: 1 base; junction bases outside the gene matches: 3. The CDR3 DNA follows: TGTGCCAGCAGCTCAAGACTAGCGGGAGGCACAGATACGCAGTATTTT. Protein sequence: CASSSRLAGGTDTQYF.

The rearrangement uses TRBV2 and TRBJ1-5; D call uncertain. V lost 3 bases and J 7 bases, leaving 19 bases between the germline ends. In germline, CDR1 is SNHLY, CDR2 FYNNEI. The CDR3 extends over 16 amino acids. CDR3 protein: CASSEGGRRESQPQHF. CDR3 bases: TGTGCCAGCAGTGAGGGAGGTAGGAGGGAGTCACAGCCCCAGCATTTT.

CDR3 region: CASSSPGQGDREQYF. As DNA, the CDR3 is TGTGCCAGCAGTTCCCCGGGACAGGGCGATCGCGAGCAGTACTTC. The chain couples TRBV6-6 to TRBJ2-7; 9 bases map to TRBD1. This CDR3 is built from 15 residues. Germline CDR1 and CDR2: MNHNY and SVGAGI (reference sequence). Trimming cost V 4 bases and J 6 bases; bases outside gene matches: 10.

This chain uses TRBV9 with TRBJ2-3, with 10 bases aligning to TRBD2. The CDR3 has 16 amino acids. V was clipped by 4 bases and J by 2 bases; unmatched bases: 7. CDR1 SGDLS and CDR2 YYNGEE come from the germline V gene. CDR3 DNA: TGTGCCAGCAGCCCCCGACTAGCGGGCGACACAGATACGCAGTATTTT. Protein product: CASSPRLAGDTDTQYF.

This chain joins TRBV2 and TRBJ1-1; D unclear. Germline values: CDR1 SNHLY, CDR2 FYNNEI. The CDR3 is 11 amino acids. V was cut by 3 bases and J by 11 bases, with 10 bases left in between. CDR3 region: CASSEGPAAFF. The CDR3 DNA sequence: TGTGCCAGCAGTGAGGGTCCGGCGGCTTTCTTT.

J is TRBJ2-3 and V is TRBV7-3, with D hard to call. The V end was cut by 5 bases, the J end by 2 bases, with 8 bases between. The CDR3 loop spans 13 amino acids. In germline, CDR1 is SGHTA, CDR2 FQGTGA. CDR3 DNA: TGTGCCAGCAGCGCGTCCCCCACAGATACGCAGTATTTT. Protein: CASSASPTDTQYF.

This sequence joins TRBV18 and TRBJ2-5, with 7 positions matching TRBD2. CDR1 KGHSH and CDR2 LQKENI come from the germline V gene. Trimming removed 6 bases from V and 0 bases from J; junction bases left unmatched: 7. This CDR3 comprises 15 residues. The CDR3 reads CASSLGTTYQETQYF. DNA for the CDR3: TGTGCCAGCTCCCTCGGGACTACATACCAAGAGACCCAGTACTTC.

The rearrangement links TRBV15 to TRBJ1-3; D unresolved. This CDR3 is 18 amino acids long. Trimming pared 0 bases from V and 0 bases from J, leaving 15 bases between. CDR1 and CDR2 from the germline V gene are LNHNV and YYDKDF (reference sequence). This CDR3 reads CATSRDMGVSFSGNTIYF. The DNA for the CDR3 is TGTGCCACCAGCAGAGATATGGGCGTCTCATTCTCTGGAAACACCATATATTTT.

Notes on this clone: Distinct nucleotide sequences in the sample also encode this CDR3. This chain connects TRBV28 to TRBJ1-2; the D is unclear. The CDR3 has 12 amino acids. Germline-derived CDR1 and CDR2 are MDHEN and SYDVKM. The V gene lost 4 bases and the J gene lost 3 bases, with 6 bases spanning the gap. DNA for the CDR3: TGTGCCAGCAGTTGGCGTGACTATGGCTACACCTTC. Translation: CASSWRDYGYTF.

In this sample, this clone turned up once. V is TRBV14 and J is TRBJ2-3; tentatively, D is TRBD2 (5 bases). With 3 bases removed from V and 7 bases from J, the gap between germline ends came to 14 bases. The CDR3 loop spans 14 amino acids. Germline values: CDR1 SGHDN, CDR2 FVKESK. The chain's CDR3 is CASSQILGKNTQYF. The DNA for the CDR3 is TGTGCCAGCAGCCAGATACTAGGCAAGAATACGCAGTATTTT.